This T cell receptor (beta chain) was profiled in a study of identical twins. Study-wide results and limits: Within cord blood, abundant beta clonotypes carried fewer insertions, but memory repertoires showed no such trend. Excess sharing between twins was weaker in beta out-of-frame sequences. Partial confounding of zero-insertion analyses by invariant MAIT and iNKT cells was possible.

V was clipped by 4 bases and J by 6 bases, with 9 bases between them. This CDR3 region has 12 residues. In germline, CDR1 is SNHLY, CDR2 FYNNEI. Details on this clonotype: As yet, its antigen is unknown.

With no exceptions, donors were healthy Caucasians. TCRdb reprocessed the 5' RACE reads with MiXCR, giving one entry per CDR3 protein. The sample has 420,000 or so distinct CDR3 sequences, roughly 18% seen once. This chain connects TRBV2 to TRBJ1-1; the D is unclear. The clonotype comes from a man aged 50 to 60 in good health. Sequenced input: naive T cells sorted from blood. The CDR3 is CASSVYGAEAFF. CDR3 in DNA: TGTGCCAGCAGTGTTTATGGTGCTGAAGCTTTCTTT. Supplemented by reference TRBV2 and TRBJ1-1, the full variable domain reads EPEVTQTPSHQVTQMGQEVILRCVPISNHLYFYWYRQILGQKVEFLVSFYNNEISEKSEIFDDQFSVERPDGSNFTLKIRSTKLEDSAMYFCASSVYGAEAFFGQGTRLTVV.